This TCR beta chain is from a study of OX40 agonist ivuxolimab in advanced cancers. Study summary: Enrollees could have had prior anti-PD-1, anti-PD-L1 or anti-CTLA-4 therapy, which 40% to 45% had received.

This CDR3 has 14 residues. V was shortened by 2 bases and J by 2 bases, with 13 bases between the two germline ends. The germline gives CDR1 GTSNPN, CDR2 SVGIG (reference sequence). Patients were ineligible given autoimmune disease history or systemic immunosuppression. Some clones are missing from TCRdb's copy, which holds only in-frame ones; the method was immunoSEQ multiplex PCR. This table holds more than 80,000 clones, nearly 90% found once. Sequences were derived from CD4+ or CD8+ T cells sorted from blood, sampled in a trial of the OX40 agonist ivuxolimab. The sequence came from an adult with an advanced solid tumor such as melanoma, head and neck, liver or kidney cancer. This chain uses TRBV30 with TRBJ2-7; D remains ambiguous. CDR3 in amino acids: CAWSSDGTAYEQYF. In DNA form, the CDR3 reads TGTGCCTGGAGTTCGGACGGTACAGCCTACGAGCAGTACTTC.